Following are 18 T cell receptor beta chains from one sample sequenced in a study of blood T cell repertoires in COVID-19. Sequenced by immunoSEQ multiplex PCR; TCRdb stores in-frame clones only, minus some. This table has almost 250,000 clones, around 86% appearing once. Sequenced: PBMCs or T cells enriched from blood (not recorded which). Receptor source: a woman between 50 and 59 years old who had recovered from COVID-19.

The chain uses TRBV5-5 and TRBJ2-7; TRBD1 matches 7 bases. This CDR3 has 14 residues. The junction had 8 bases not matched to a gene; V was cut back by 4 bases and J by 4 bases. The germline V gene has CDR1 SGHKS and CDR2 YYEKEE (reference sequence). CDR3 nucleotide sequence: TGTGCCAGCAGCCGCACAGACAGGGCGTACGAGCAGTACTTC. This translates into CASSRTDRAYEQYF. The variable domain in full, with the rest retrieved from reference TRBV5-5 and TRBJ2-7, is DAGVTQSPTHLIKTRGQQVTLRCSPISGHKSVSWYQQVLGQGPQFIFQYYEKEERGRGNFPDRFSARQFPNYSSELNVNALLLGDSALYLCASSRTDRAYEQYFGPGTRLTVT.

This chain uses TRBV7-2 with TRBJ2-5; 14 nucleotides match TRBD2. Germline assignment: CDR1 SGHTA and CDR2 FQGNSA. This CDR3 comprises 17 residues. The V segment lost 1 base and the J segment 4 bases; nucleotides outside the gene matches: 5. CDR3 nucleotide sequence: TGTGCCAGCAGCTTAGGCGGGACTAGCGGGGGAGGAGAGACCCAGTACTTC. Protein: CASSLGGTSGGGETQYF.

The genes are TRBV20-1 and TRBJ2-1; D is unresolved. The CDR3 totals 11 residues. V gave up 3 bases and J gave up 6 bases, with 6 bases separating them. Germline CDR1 reads DFQATT; CDR2 reads SNEGSKA (reference sequence). The CDR3 loop is CSASFINEQFF. The CDR3 DNA is TGCAGTGCTAGTTTTATCAATGAGCAGTTCTTC.

This chain links TRBV28 with TRBJ1-2; no definite D call. Trimming removed 2 bases from V and 7 bases from J, with 14 bases in between. Germline values: CDR1 MDHEN, CDR2 SYDVKM. This CDR3 comprises 14 residues. The CDR3 nucleotides read TGTGCCAGCAGTTTACGCGCGATTAGTAGTGGCTACACCTTC. It yields the protein CASSLRAISSGYTF.

The J gene is TRBJ2-7, the V gene TRBV29-1; TRBD2 matches at 8 bases. The germline gives CDR1 SQVTM, CDR2 ANQGSEA. V lost 4 bases and J lost 0; bases outside the gene matches: 11. The CDR3 covers 16 residues. CDR3 loop: CSVVFVSGRASYEQYF. The CDR3 bases are TGCAGCGTTGTGTTTGTGAGCGGGAGAGCCTCCTACGAGCAGTACTTC.

V and J are TRBV18 and TRBJ2-5, with TRBD1 identical over 9 bases. Trimming at V came to 7 bases and at J to 4 bases, leaving 16 bases not matched to a gene. The CDR3 is 17 amino acids. In germline, CDR1 is KGHSH, CDR2 LQKENI. The CDR3 spells CASCNDPAPGQGETQYF. CDR3 DNA sequence: TGTGCCAGCTGCAACGACCCCGCTCCGGGACAGGGAGAGACCCAGTACTTC.

V is TRBV30 and J is TRBJ2-3; a possible D gene is TRBD2 (5 bases). Germline V lookup: CDR1 GTSNPN, CDR2 SVGIG (reference sequence). The length of the CDR3 is 11 residues. Trimming took 4 bases from V and 4 from J, leaving 6 bases between them. CDR3 DNA sequence: TGTGCCTGGAAAGCGGCAGATACGCAGTATTTT. Its protein product is CAWKAADTQYF.

This clone was counted a few times. The chain combines TRBV28 with TRBJ1-6, with a tentative D call TRBD1 (6 bases). Trimming shortened V by 7 bases and J by 0 bases, and 16 bases separated the two germline ends. Germline-derived CDR1 and CDR2 are MDHEN and SYDVKM. The CDR3 length is 17 residues. CDR3 coding DNA: TGTGCCAGCACCCGACAGGTCCAGAGCTCCTATAATTCACCCCTCCACTTT. As protein: CASTRQVQSSYNSPLHF.

The chain employs TRBV27 and TRBJ1-3; D is uncertain. Germline assignment: CDR1 MNHEY and CDR2 SMNVEV (reference sequence). The V gene lost 6 bases and the J gene lost 0 bases, with 9 bases spanning the gap. The CDR3 has 14 amino acids. The CDR3 nucleotides read TGTGCCAGCAGATCCCTCCGCTCTGGAAACACCATATATTTT. It codes for CASRSLRSGNTIYF.

V usage is TRBV5-5 and J usage is TRBJ1-3; D is unclear. With 0 bases removed from V and 7 bases from J, the gap between germline ends came to 8 bases. Germline values: CDR1 SGHKS, CDR2 YYEKEE (reference sequence). The CDR3 extends over 13 amino acids. The CDR3 sequence is CASSLDGSNTIYF. DNA of the CDR3: TGTGCCAGCAGCTTGGATGGGAGCAACACCATATATTTT. Complete variable domain (other parts from reference TRBV5-5 and TRBJ1-3): DAGVTQSPTHLIKTRGQQVTLRCSPISGHKSVSWYQQVLGQGPQFIFQYYEKEERGRGNFPDRFSARQFPNYSSELNVNALLLGDSALYLCASSLDGSNTIYFGEGSWLTVV.

This chain joins TRBV5-1 and TRBJ1-2, with 12 bases identical to TRBD1. The CDR3 spans 14 residues. CDR1 SGHRS and CDR2 YFSETQ come from the germline V gene. Trimming at V came to 7 bases and at J to 8 bases, leaving 9 bases not matched to a gene. DNA of the CDR3: TGCGCCAGCGGTCCGGGACAGGGGGCTGGCGGCTACACCTTC. This encodes CASGPGQGAGGYTF.

This chain joins TRBV27 and TRBJ1-5; 7 bases map to TRBD1. The CDR3 has 16 amino acids. Germline V gene data show CDR1 as MNHEY and CDR2 as SMNVEV (reference sequence). V was pared by 0 bases and J by 0 bases, with 2 bases of the junction left unmatched. The chain's CDR3 is CASSLSGTVSNQPQHF. As DNA, the CDR3 is TGTGCCAGCAGTTTATCGGGGACAGTTAGCAATCAGCCCCAGCATTTT.

The rearrangement joins TRBV2 to TRBJ1-1; TRBD1 matches 9 bases. The germline V gene has CDR1 SNHLY and CDR2 FYNNEI. CDR3 size: 14 residues. With V trimmed by 6 bases and J by 4 bases, 6 bases remained unmatched. The DNA for the CDR3 is TGTGCCAGCAGCGGGGACAGGGTAGGCACTGAAGCTTTCTTT. It translates to CASSGDRVGTEAFF.

This clone has more than one count but fewer than ten. The chain uses TRBV9 and TRBJ2-1; the match to TRBD2 covers 12 bases. V dropped 3 bases and J dropped 3; count of bases not matched to a gene: 4. The CDR3 totals 16 residues. Germline CDR1 is SGDLS and CDR2 is YYNGEE. The CDR3 DNA follows: TGTGCCAGCAGCGGCGGGACTAGCGGGTACTACAATGAGCAGTTCTTC. This gives the protein CASSGGTSGYYNEQFF.

V usage is TRBV28 and J usage is TRBJ1-1, with no clear D. Germline V CDR1 and CDR2: MDHEN, SYDVKM. Trimming took 7 bases from V and 1 from J, leaving 13 bases between them. CDR3 length equals 14 residues. The chain's CDR3 is CASIVRGSNTEAFF. The CDR3 DNA sequence: TGTGCCAGCATTGTGCGTGGTTCGAACACTGAAGCTTTCTTT.

J is TRBJ1-2 and V is TRBV2; 9 positions match TRBD1. This CDR3 region has 18 residues. Germline loops: CDR1 SNHLY, CDR2 FYNNEI. The V segment lost 7 bases and the J segment 4 bases; nucleotides outside the gene matches: 19. The CDR3: CASMRTGATFRSGYGYTF. CDR3 sequence (DNA): TGTGCCAGCATGAGGACAGGGGCGACTTTCCGAAGCGGCTATGGCTACACCTTC.

This chain uses TRBV9 with TRBJ2-1, with a weak D call TRBD1 (6 bases). Germline V CDR1 and CDR2: SGDLS, YYNGEE. Trimming took off 0 bases at V and 10 bases at J, with 20 bases between the two ends. There are 16 residues in the CDR3. The DNA of the CDR3 is TGTGCCAGCAGCGTAGAGAGGGTTGGGACAATGGGGGAGCAGTTCTTC. This gives the protein CASSVERVGTMGEQFF.

This clone was observed a handful of times. The chain combines TRBV9 with TRBJ2-1; D possibly corresponds to TRBD2 (6 bases). In germline, CDR1 is SGDLS, CDR2 YYNGEE. V lost 0 bases and J lost 5, with 15 bases in between. The CDR3 sequence is 16 residues long. The CDR3, as DNA: TGTGCCAGCAGCGTAGAAGGGAGCGGGCTCGACAATGAGCAGTTCTTC. Translated, it gives CASSVEGSGLDNEQFF.